A single sample is the source of the 24 T cell receptor beta chains below, sequenced in a study of shared clonotypes between healthy human individuals. Profiling relied on immunoSEQ multiplex PCR, and the TCRdb table lists in-frame clones only, not all of them. The repertoire consists of hundreds of thousands of clones, with approximately 92% occurring once and the leading ten covering 20% to 30%. In the naive CD8 group, cells lacked CD45RO and were positively selected for CCR7, so terminally differentiated effector memory CD45RA+ cells were left out. Material for sequencing was naive CD8+ T cells sorted from blood. The origin of the receptors is a young man in good health.

The chain carries TRBV4-3 and TRBJ2-1; 9 nucleotides agree with TRBD2. V gave up 2 bases and J gave up 8 bases; unmatched junction bases: 13. The CDR3 totals 17 residues. Germline assignment: CDR1 LGHNA and CDR2 YSLEER. The CDR3 loop reads CASSQLPPRREGDEQFF. CDR3 nucleotides: TGCGCCAGCAGCCAACTTCCCCCCCGGCGGGAGGGCGATGAGCAGTTCTTC.

V and J are TRBV2 and TRBJ1-5, with 8 bases identical to TRBD1. This CDR3 spans 15 amino acids. Trimming took 6 bases from V and 7 from J; bases not matched to a gene: 11. Germline CDR1 reads SNHLY; CDR2 reads FYNNEI. The CDR3 is CASRRSGGASQPQHF. The CDR3, as DNA: TGTGCCAGCAGGCGATCAGGGGGCGCTTCCCAGCCCCAGCATTTT.

This clone was seen a few times. This chain links TRBV7-6 with TRBJ1-1; D is uncertain. This CDR3 region has 11 residues. CDR1 is SGHVS, CDR2 FNYEAQ, per germline. V lost 5 bases, J lost 2 bases, and 3 bases lay in between. The CDR3: CASSDNTEAFF. The CDR3 coding sequence is TGTGCCAGCAGCGACAACACTGAAGCTTTCTTT. Using reference TRBV7-6 and TRBJ1-1 for the parts outside the CDR3, the full variable domain is GAGVSQSPRYKVTKRGQDVALRCDPISGHVSLYWYRQALGQGPEFLTYFNYEAQQDKSGLPNDRFSAERPEGSISTLTIQRTEQRDSAMYRCASSDNTEAFFGQGTRLTVV.

The chain is built from TRBV5-6 and TRBJ1-1, with 9 bases that match TRBD1. CDR1 is SGHDT, CDR2 YYEEEE, per germline. The CDR3 loop spans 15 amino acids. The V gene end was trimmed by 0 bases and the J gene end by 4 bases; junction bases not matched to a gene: 4. The CDR3 region has the DNA TGTGCCAGCAGCTTGGGGACAGGGGTGGGCACTGAAGCTTTCTTT. This translates into CASSLGTGVGTEAFF.

The V and J genes are TRBV10-3 and TRBJ1-1; 9 nucleotides agree with TRBD1. The CDR3 is 16 amino acids. Unmatched junction bases numbered 7, after V lost 5 bases and J lost 0 bases. Germline CDR1 ENHRY, CDR2 SYGVKD. The CDR3 sequence: CAISPRTGEMNTEAFF. Here the CDR3 DNA reads TGTGCCATCAGTCCCAGGACAGGGGAAATGAACACTGAAGCTTTCTTT.

The chain joins TRBV13 to TRBJ2-2; D may be TRBD2 (5 bases). This CDR3 is 15 amino acids long. The V gene lost 3 bases and the J gene lost 0 bases, with 8 bases spanning the gap. The germline CDR1 and CDR2 sequences are PRHDT and FYEKMQ (reference sequence). CDR3: CASSFPGTNTGELFF. For the CDR3, the DNA is TGTGCCAGCAGCTTCCCGGGGACGAACACCGGGGAGCTGTTTTTT.

This rearrangement joins TRBV18 to TRBJ2-7; 8 bases line up with TRBD2. With 0 bases clipped from V and 2 bases from J, the junction kept 12 bases outside the gene matches. The CDR3 is 18 residues long. Germline V gene data show CDR1 as KGHSH and CDR2 as LQKENI. This CDR3 reads CASSPPKIGSGRPYEQYF. CDR3 in DNA: TGTGCCAGCTCACCACCTAAAATTGGAAGCGGGAGACCCTACGAGCAGTACTTC.

This chain links TRBV2 with TRBJ1-5; D is ambiguous. The CDR3 consists of 13 residues. The germline V gene encodes CDR1 SNHLY and CDR2 FYNNEI. Trimming took 7 bases from V and 0 from J, leaving 7 bases between them. Written as DNA, the CDR3 is TGTGCCAGCATGCGGGATAGCAATCAGCCCCAGCATTTT. This gives the protein CASMRDSNQPQHF.

For the CDR3, the DNA is TGTGCCAGCCTCAAGCAGACCGGGGAGCTGTTTTTT. It translates to CASLKQTGELFF. The V call is TRBV27, the J call TRBJ2-2; D ambiguous. This CDR3 has 12 residues. The V end was cut by 8 bases, the J end by 5 bases, with 9 bases between. Germline loops: CDR1 MNHEY, CDR2 SMNVEV (reference sequence).

The J gene is TRBJ2-1, the V gene TRBV7-9; D perhaps matches TRBD1 (5 bases). There are 15 residues in the CDR3. Between the trimmed V and J ends, which lost 5 bases and 6 bases, there was a span of 17 bases. Germline loops: CDR1 SEHNR, CDR2 FQNEAQ (reference sequence). The CDR3 is CASSPKARVANEQFF. For the CDR3, the DNA is TGTGCCAGCAGCCCTAAAGCCAGGGTGGCCAATGAGCAGTTCTTC.

The chain employs TRBV7-9 and TRBJ2-7; 7 bases line up with TRBD1. J lost 2 bases, V lost 6 bases, and 4 bases had no gene match. CDR3 size: 13 residues. The germline gives CDR1 SEHNR, CDR2 FQNEAQ (reference sequence). CDR3 amino acids: CASRQGQTYEQYF. The CDR3 DNA sequence: TGTGCCAGCAGGCAGGGACAGACCTACGAGCAGTACTTC.

V and J are TRBV27 and TRBJ2-1; 7 bases line up with TRBD2. This CDR3 is 15 amino acids long. V lost 2 bases to trimming and J lost 8 bases; unmatched junction nucleotides: 9. Germline V gene sequence: CDR1 MNHEY, CDR2 SMNVEV (reference sequence). CDR3 bases: TGTGCCAGCAGTTTAATCGCGGGAGTTACGGATGAGCAGTTCTTC. It translates to CASSLIAGVTDEQFF.

Concerning this clone: The same CDR3 arises from other DNA sequences in this sample as well. The rearrangement links TRBV10-3 to TRBJ2-5; D is possibly TRBD1 (7 bases). Germline values: CDR1 ENHRY, CDR2 SYGVKD. The CDR3 is 16 amino acids. V was shortened by 2 bases and J by 5 bases, with 18 bases between the two germline ends. CDR3 bases: TGTGCCATCAGTGAGAGGGGGCGGGGCGGAGGGGAGACCCAGTACTTC. Its translation: CAISERGRGGGETQYF.

The chain couples TRBV7-9 to TRBJ2-1; tentatively, D is TRBD2 (6 bases). Germline V gene sequence: CDR1 SEHNR, CDR2 FQNEAQ (reference sequence). Trimming removed 6 bases from V and 7 bases from J, with 25 bases in between. The CDR3 has 17 residues. The CDR3 spells CASRPKGSSVEVNEQFF. The DNA for the CDR3 is TGTGCCAGCAGGCCTAAGGGGTCTAGCGTGGAGGTAAATGAGCAGTTCTTC.

The chain has TRBV9 and TRBJ2-1; 11 nucleotides agree with TRBD2. The length of the CDR3 is 15 residues. The V segment lost 2 bases and the J segment 7 bases; nucleotides outside the gene matches: 5. The germline V gene encodes CDR1 SGDLS and CDR2 YYNGEE. CDR3 loop: CASSVSTSGRNEQFF. The CDR3 nucleotides are TGTGCCAGCAGCGTGTCAACTAGCGGGAGAAATGAGCAGTTCTTC.

The genes are TRBV6-5 and TRBJ2-1, with D uncertain. Trimming took 6 bases from V and 0 from J, leaving 9 bases between them. This CDR3 is 14 amino acids long. The germline gives CDR1 MNHEY, CDR2 SVGAGI. The DNA of the CDR3 is TGTGCCAGCAGCTCGTTCGGCTCCTACAATGAGCAGTTCTTC. Its protein product is CASSSFGSYNEQFF.

V gene TRBV9 combines with J gene TRBJ2-5; 8 bases are a match to TRBD1. Losses at the gene ends were 4 bases for V and 3 bases for J; bases not matched to a gene: 2. This CDR3 region has 13 residues. The germline V gene encodes CDR1 SGDLS and CDR2 YYNGEE. The CDR3, as DNA: TGTGCCAGCAGCTTGACAGGGGAAGAGACCCAGTACTTC. Translation gives CASSLTGEETQYF.

This chain joins TRBV5-5 and TRBJ2-1; D uncertain. V lost 1 base to trimming and J lost 9 bases, with 8 bases between them. The CDR3 is 12 residues long. CDR1 and CDR2 (germline): SGHKS, YYEKEE (reference sequence). The DNA for the CDR3 is TGTGCCAGCAGCTTGATGGGAACTGAGCAGTTCTTC. Encoded protein: CASSLMGTEQFF.

This chain joins TRBV25-1 and TRBJ1-1; TRBD1 is a possible D gene (5 bases). CDR1 MGHDK and CDR2 SYGVNS come from the germline V gene. The germline V and J ends were trimmed by 1 base and 7 bases, with 13 bases remaining between them. CDR3 length equals 14 residues. As DNA, the CDR3 is TGTGCCAGCAGTGAATTAGGGGTAATTCGTGAAGCTTTCTTT. Encoded protein: CASSELGVIREAFF.

The CDR3 is CASSPKSTGSLYEQYF. Written as DNA, the CDR3 is TGTGCCAGCAGCCCCAAATCGACAGGGTCCCTCTACGAGCAGTACTTC. This chain uses TRBV7-8 with TRBJ2-7; 7 nucleotides align to TRBD1. This CDR3 region has 16 residues. Germline values: CDR1 SGHVS, CDR2 FQNEAQ. V gave up 5 bases and J gave up 3 bases; unmatched junction bases: 13.

This clone was detected only once. This chain connects TRBV10-3 to TRBJ2-7; D not resolved. V lost 4 bases and J 5 bases, leaving 18 bases between the germline ends. The germline gives CDR1 ENHRY, CDR2 SYGVKD. The CDR3 has 15 amino acids. Written as DNA, the CDR3 is TGTGCCATCAGTGCGACGAGAAGACCCCTCGACGAGCAGTACTTC. This codes for CAISATRRPLDEQYF.

The J gene is TRBJ2-5, the V gene TRBV5-6; 12 bases map to TRBD2. J was trimmed by 4 bases and V by 2 bases; bases with no gene match: 3. Germline CDR1 is SGHDT and CDR2 is YYEEEE. This CDR3 region has 15 residues. In DNA, the CDR3 is TGTGCCAGCAGCTTACGGACTAGCGGGGTAGAGACCCAGTACTTC. Its protein product is CASSLRTSGVETQYF.

This rearrangement joins TRBV11-2 to TRBJ2-7; tentatively, D is TRBD1 (5 bases). The CDR3 is 13 amino acids. V dropped 1 base and J dropped 5 bases, with 9 bases sitting between them. In germline, CDR1 is SGHAT, CDR2 FQNNGV. As DNA, the CDR3 is TGTGCCAGCAGCTTAGCAGGGTACCACGAGCAGTACTTC. Residues: CASSLAGYHEQYF. The entire variable domain, with the rest obtained from reference TRBV11-2 and TRBJ2-7, is as follows: EAGVAQSPRYKIIEKRQSVAFWCNPISGHATLYWYQQILGQGPKLLIQFQNNGVVDDSQLPKDRFSAERLKGVDSTLKIQPAKLEDSAVYLCASSLAGYHEQYFGPGTRLTVT.

V and J are TRBV27 and TRBJ1-2, with D possibly being TRBD1 (5 bases). Germline CDR1 reads MNHEY; CDR2 reads SMNVEV (reference sequence). The CDR3 is 13 amino acids. Trimming removed 10 bases from V and 2 bases from J, with 14 bases in between. The chain's CDR3 is CATYRDGNYGYTF. The CDR3 DNA sequence: TGTGCCACGTACCGGGACGGAAACTATGGCTACACCTTC.